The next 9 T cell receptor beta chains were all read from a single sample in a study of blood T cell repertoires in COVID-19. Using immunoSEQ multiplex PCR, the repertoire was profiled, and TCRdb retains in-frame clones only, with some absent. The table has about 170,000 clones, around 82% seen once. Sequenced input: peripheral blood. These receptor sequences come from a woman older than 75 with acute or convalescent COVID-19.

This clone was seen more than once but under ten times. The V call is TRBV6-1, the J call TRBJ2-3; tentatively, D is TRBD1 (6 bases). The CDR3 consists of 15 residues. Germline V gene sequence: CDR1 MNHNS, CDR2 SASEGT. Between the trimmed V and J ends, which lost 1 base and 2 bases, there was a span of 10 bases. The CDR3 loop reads CASSEGGHPTDTQYF. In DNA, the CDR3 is TGTGCCAGCAGTGAAGGGGGACACCCCACAGATACGCAGTATTTT.

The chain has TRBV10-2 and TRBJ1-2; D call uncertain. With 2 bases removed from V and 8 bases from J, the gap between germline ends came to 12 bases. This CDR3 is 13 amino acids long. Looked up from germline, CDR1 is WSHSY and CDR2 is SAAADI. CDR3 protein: CASSETVSGGYTF. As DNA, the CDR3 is TGCGCCAGCAGTGAGACGGTATCGGGGGGCTACACCTTC.

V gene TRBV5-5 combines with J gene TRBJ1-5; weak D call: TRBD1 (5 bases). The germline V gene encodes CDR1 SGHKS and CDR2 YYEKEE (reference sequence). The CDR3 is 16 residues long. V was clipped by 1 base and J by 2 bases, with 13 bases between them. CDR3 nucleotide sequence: TGTGCCAGCAGCTTGCGGAGAACGGGGGGCAATCAGCCCCAGCATTTT. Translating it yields CASSLRRTGGNQPQHF.

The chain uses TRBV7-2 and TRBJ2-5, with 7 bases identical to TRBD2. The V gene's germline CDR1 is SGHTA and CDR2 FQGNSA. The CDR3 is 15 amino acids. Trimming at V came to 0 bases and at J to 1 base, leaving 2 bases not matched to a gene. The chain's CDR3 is CASSLAGGIQETQYF. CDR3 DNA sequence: TGTGCCAGCAGCTTAGCGGGAGGGATCCAAGAGACCCAGTACTTC.

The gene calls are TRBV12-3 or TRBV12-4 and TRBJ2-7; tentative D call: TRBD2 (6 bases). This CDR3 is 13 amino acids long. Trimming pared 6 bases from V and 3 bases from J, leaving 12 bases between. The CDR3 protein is CASSTGTVYEQYF. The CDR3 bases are TGTGCCAGCAGCACCGGGACTGTCTACGAGCAGTACTTC.

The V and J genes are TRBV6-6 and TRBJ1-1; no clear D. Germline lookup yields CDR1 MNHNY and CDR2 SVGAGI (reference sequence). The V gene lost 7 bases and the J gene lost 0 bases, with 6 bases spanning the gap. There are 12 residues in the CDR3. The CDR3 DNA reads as TGTGCCAGCACCAGGTTGAACACTGAAGCTTTCTTT. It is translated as CASTRLNTEAFF.

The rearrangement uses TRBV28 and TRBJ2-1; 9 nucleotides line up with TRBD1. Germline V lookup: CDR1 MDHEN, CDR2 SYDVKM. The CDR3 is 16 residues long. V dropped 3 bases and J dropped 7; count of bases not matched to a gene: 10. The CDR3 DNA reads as TGTGCCAGCAGTTTTCAGCTAGGACAGGGGCTGAATGAGCAGTTCTTC. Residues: CASSFQLGQGLNEQFF.

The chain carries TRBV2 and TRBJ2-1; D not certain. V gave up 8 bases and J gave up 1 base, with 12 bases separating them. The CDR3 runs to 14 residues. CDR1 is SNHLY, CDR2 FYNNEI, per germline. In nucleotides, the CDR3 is TGTGCCAGCGTCCCAGTGGAGTCCTACAATGAGCAGTTCTTC. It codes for CASVPVESYNEQFF.

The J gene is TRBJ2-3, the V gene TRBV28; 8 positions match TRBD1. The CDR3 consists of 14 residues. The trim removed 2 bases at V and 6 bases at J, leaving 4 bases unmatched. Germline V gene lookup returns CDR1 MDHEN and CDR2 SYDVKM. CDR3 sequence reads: CASSLAGGYDTQYF. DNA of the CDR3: TGTGCCAGCAGTTTAGCAGGGGGCTACGATACGCAGTATTTT.